This TCR beta chain comes out of a study of shared clonotypes between healthy human individuals (dated by TCRdb to about 2020). With regard to the full study: A couple of women and a few men aged 18 to 49 years were included in the cohort. For each donor, CD4 naive and CD4 memory were each given three plates, CD8 naive was given two plates, and CD8 memory was given one plate. The study deeply sequenced blood TCR repertoires of several healthy adults to estimate repertoire size and the extent of clonotype sharing between individuals. To increase sequencing depth and limit assay-specific biases, TCR repertoire library preparation and sequencing were carried out by different laboratories using diverse techniques. Between about 0.8 and 8.9 billion PBMCs per donor were obtained by leukapheresis. Study-wide conclusions, independent of this receptor: Naive subsets generally had larger estimated clonotype richness than memory subsets. Sharing across a few donors was observed for approximately 5% of naive CD4, 3% to 3.5% of naive CD8, 2% to 2.5% of memory CD4, and roughly 0.4% of memory CD8 clonotypes. Based on pairwise subsampling, the degree of clonotype sharing among donors was expected to be affected by sequencing depth. Sampling was limited to blood, and TCR repertoires in tissue likely differ from TCR repertoires in blood. Rarefaction of sorted-subset datasets indicated incomplete sequencing despite the large sequencing depth. Because the study included a small number of donors, the genetic and exposure-history diversity represented was limited. Compared with non-shared clonotypes, clonotypes shared by all four sorted-subset donors had higher generation probabilities.

About this clone: Its antigen specificity is not known. Base qualities are not provided; no much larger clone lies one nucleotide away.

The donors were healthy, HIV-negative adults with no recently reported acute infections or vaccinations. All donors were Caucasian adults living in Nashville, Tennessee, USA. CD4+ T cells were enriched by magnetic negative selection, after which naive cells were positively selected on CD45RA and the negative fraction was taken as the memory subset. Blood was obtained by leukapheresis, after which PBMCs were separated by Ficoll-Histopaque density gradient centrifugation and cryopreserved in liquid nitrogen vapor phase. Analytical flow cytometry was used to check the purity and quantity of every magnetically sorted T cell population. Each sorted fraction had its genomic DNA isolated and then quantified by UV absorbance on a Nanodrop 2000c. The germline V gene provides CDR1 KGHSH and CDR2 LQKENI. CDR3 length: 15 amino acids, cysteine to phenylalanine. Only CDR3 DNA remains: 45 bases, in frame from the first base. V drops 5 bases and J drops 1 base, leaving 12 bases in between.

TCR CDR3 regions were amplified from genomic DNA by multiplex PCR using the deep immunoSEQ assay. For each cell subset, the extracted genomic DNA was distributed evenly across all wells of several immunoSEQ 96-well plates, and each plate served as one replicate. Each replicate PCR for sorted subsets received roughly 0.2 ug genomic DNA, equal to around 32,000 T cell genomes. Purified libraries were measured with a Qubit 3.0 fluorometer, size-checked on a Bioanalyzer 2100, and measured again with the KAPA Library Quantification kit. Each immunoSEQ 96-well plate was sequenced on its own single-read 150-cycle Illumina NextSeq 550 flow cell. Under the source paper's analysis protocol: Because the immunoSEQ output included only junctional sequences and no quality scores, the filtering could not be the same as the filtering used for full-length reads. Sequences were annotated with PyIR, a Python wrapper for IgBLAST v1.9, and V/J genes and CDR3 were assigned using IMGT germline references. Reads were removed for weak V/J assignments (E-value above 1e-6), missing CDR3, stop codons, out-of-frame junctions, or ambiguous translated residues. V3J clonotypes were defined as sequences sharing the same inferred V gene, J gene, and CDR3 amino acid sequence. Percentage overlap between repertoires was calculated by dividing the number of shared unique clonotypes by the size of the smaller repertoire. Three approaches were used to assess repertoire richness: RTK rarefaction, the Chao1 estimator, and Recon v2.1 estimates of unobserved clonotypes. Generation probabilities for all TCRbeta clonotypes obtained by the gDNA method from a handful of donors were computed using OLGA. TCRdb provides this immuneACCESS table in a form limited to in-frame rearrangements. Some clones are lacking; in checked studies, under half of them reflect an unresolved V gene, and why the rest are absent is not known. Clonal size and the V and J genes are those of that table, whereas D and trimming came from the DNA. The sample yields 950,000 to 1,300,000 clones; roughly 80% were counted once. The top ten clonotypes cover 1.4% of the sample.

Here the chain combines TRBV18 and TRBJ2-1, with a tentative D gene TRBD2 over 6 matching bases. Sequencing input: memory CD4+ T cells sorted from blood. The cell subset or site label of this sample denotes: CD45RA-negative fraction. This receptor was obtained from a man between 18 and 35 years old in good health. The bases read TGTGCCAGCTCATCCGGAGGGCGATCCTACAATGAGCAGTTCTTC. Its product reads: CASSSGGRSYNEQFF.